This T cell receptor beta chain is from a study of identical twins. This clonotype has a handful of counts. This CDR3 contains 12 residues. V lost 8 bases and J 5 bases, leaving 12 bases between the germline ends. Template switching introduced a universal primer site, and the cDNA bore unique molecular identifiers. In TCRdb, the 5' RACE reads were re-called with MiXCR into one record per CDR3 protein. Of hundreds of thousands of distinct CDR3 sequences in the sample, roughly 20% were seen once. This sample also appeared in a second study, on T cells expressing NK-cell markers. That investigation notes: Seven of eight sequenced donors tested HCMV-seropositive; one tested seronegative.

The sequenced sample consisted of PBMCs. The TCR sequence derives from a woman under 30 in good health. The chain couples TRBV12-3 or TRBV12-4 to TRBJ1-1; D gene uncertain. The CDR3 DNA follows: TGTGCCAGCCGATATAAGGGTACTGAAGCTTTCTTT. Protein: CASRYKGTEAFF.